This is a list of T cell receptor beta chains from one sample in a study of control samples from healthy donors and cancer patients. Profiled with immunoSEQ multiplex PCR; TCRdb holds only in-frame clones, not every one. The listing records roughly 190,000 clones. Sequencing used blood. These TCRs come from a woman in her 30s in good health. CDR3s include the opening cysteine and the closing phenylalanine or tryptophan. Each record gives: V gene, CDR3 length, J gene, D gene, CDR3 protein, CDR3 DNA. D genes are given only for firm matches.

V: TRBV7-2
length: 19
J: TRBJ2-2
D: TRBD1
CDR3: CASSLVGGFGTGKTGELFF
DNA: TGTGCCAGCAGCTTAGTTGGGGGGTTTGGGACAGGTAAAACCGGGGAGCTGTTTTTT

V: TRBV28
length: 13
J: TRBJ1-1
D: NA
CDR3: CASSLDTNTEAFF
DNA: TGTGCCAGCAGTTTAGACACGAACACTGAAGCTTTCTTT

V: TRBV6-5
length: 15
J: TRBJ2-3
D: TRBD2
CDR3: CASSLLAGGADTQYF
DNA: TGTGCCAGCAGCCTCCTAGCGGGGGGAGCAGATACGCAGTATTTT

V: TRBV6-5
length: 15
J: TRBJ2-7
D: NA
CDR3: CASSYSKDLTYEQYF
DNA: TGTGCCAGCAGTTACTCGAAGGACTTAACCTACGAGCAGTACTTC

V: TRBV30
length: 14
J: TRBJ2-1
D: NA
CDR3: CAWSFGWTDNEQFF
DNA: TGTGCCTGGAGTTTCGGATGGACAGACAATGAGCAGTTCTTC

V: TRBV6-1
length: 15
J: TRBJ1-6
D: NA
CDR3: CASSDLLAPASPLHF
DNA: TGTGCCAGCAGTGACCTCCTAGCTCCCGCGTCACCCCTCCACTTT

V: TRBV5-1
length: 14
J: TRBJ1-2
D: NA
CDR3: CASSLTGPGYGYTF
DNA: TGCGCCAGCAGCTTGACTGGGCCCGGATATGGCTACACCTTC

V: TRBV30
length: 12
J: TRBJ1-2
D: NA
CDR3: CAWSVGGYGYTF
DNA: TGTGCCTGGAGTGTAGGAGGGTATGGCTACACCTTC

V: TRBV4-1
length: 14
J: TRBJ1-5
D: NA
CDR3: CASSQEIGNQPQHF
DNA: TGCGCCAGCAGCCAAGAAATAGGGAATCAGCCCCAGCATTTT

V: TRBV7-9
length: 11
J: TRBJ1-2
D: NA
CDR3: CGSGVDYGYTF
DNA: TGTGGGTCCGGGGTTGACTATGGCTACACCTTC

V: TRBV3-1/TRBV3-2
length: 13
J: TRBJ1-6
D: NA
CDR3: CASSRTENSPLHF
DNA: TGTGCCAGCAGCCGGACAGAAAATTCACCCCTCCACTTT

V: TRBV13
length: 14
J: TRBJ1-2
D: NA
CDR3: CASSLGSRFYGYTF
DNA: TGTGCCAGCAGCTTAGGCTCCCGCTTCTATGGCTACACCTTC

V: TRBV14
length: 13
J: TRBJ1-1
D: TRBD1
CDR3: CASSPTGGAEAFF
DNA: TGTGCCAGCAGCCCAACAGGGGGGGCTGAAGCTTTCTTT

V: TRBV18
length: 14
J: TRBJ1-2
D: NA
CDR3: CASSPVGRNYGYTF
DNA: TGTGCCAGCTCACCTGTGGGACGGAACTATGGCTACACCTTC

V: TRBV2
length: 13
J: TRBJ2-1
D: TRBD1
CDR3: CASSVTGDNEQFF
DNA: TGTGCCAGCAGCGTGACAGGGGACAATGAGCAGTTCTTC

V: TRBV5-1
length: 12
J: TRBJ1-2
D: NA
CDR3: CASSLDTDGYTF
DNA: TGCGCCAGCAGCTTGGACACTGATGGCTACACCTTC

V: TRBV24-1
length: 16
J: TRBJ1-5
D: TRBD1
CDR3: CATSVVWDRSNQPQHF
DNA: TGTGCCACCAGTGTCGTGTGGGACAGAAGCAATCAGCCCCAGCATTTT

V: TRBV28
length: 14
J: TRBJ1-6
D: NA
CDR3: CASSQGGDNSPLHF
DNA: TGTGCCAGCAGTCAAGGGGGTGATAATTCACCCCTCCACTTT

V: TRBV7-3
length: 15
J: TRBJ2-1
D: TRBD1
CDR3: CASSLTQGPYNEQFF
DNA: TGTGCCAGCAGCTTAACACAGGGGCCATACAATGAGCAGTTCTTC

V: TRBV11-2
length: 15
J: TRBJ2-1
D: NA
CDR3: CASSYRLDPYNEQFF
DNA: TGTGCCAGCAGTTATCGACTAGACCCCTACAATGAGCAGTTCTTC

V: TRBV25-1
length: 15
J: TRBJ1-2
D: TRBD1
CDR3: CASSIGRGRDYGYTF
DNA: TGTGCCAGCAGCATTGGAAGGGGGCGCGACTATGGCTACACCTTC

V: TRBV20-1
length: 11
J: TRBJ2-1
D: NA
CDR3: CSASGHNEQFF
DNA: TGCAGTGCTAGTGGCCACAATGAGCAGTTCTTC

V: TRBV6-2/TRBV6-3
length: 16
J: TRBJ1-2
D: TRBD1
CDR3: CASSYSSRTGEDGYTF
DNA: TGTGCCAGCAGTTACTCGAGTAGAACAGGGGAGGATGGCTACACCTTC

V: TRBV2
length: 13
J: TRBJ1-2
D: NA
CDR3: CASSPRQNYGYTF
DNA: TGTGCCAGCAGTCCCAGGCAAAACTATGGCTACACCTTC

V: TRBV13
length: 14
J: TRBJ2-7
D: NA
CDR3: CASSCWIFAYEQYF
DNA: TGTGCCAGCAGCTGCTGGATCTTCGCCTACGAGCAGTACTTC

V: TRBV4-1
length: 15
J: TRBJ2-7
D: NA
CDR3: CASSRNQGSSYEQYF
DNA: TGCGCCAGCAGCCGGAATCAGGGGAGCTCCTACGAGCAGTACTTC

V: TRBV5-6
length: 11
J: TRBJ1-3
D: NA
CDR3: CASSLLNTIYF
DNA: TGTGCCAGCAGCCTTCTAAACACCATATATTTT

V: TRBV7-7
length: 17
J: TRBJ2-6
D: NA
CDR3: CASSQNLQGSGANVLTF
DNA: TGTGCTAGCAGCCAGAACCTCCAGGGTTCTGGGGCCAACGTCCTGACTTTC

V: TRBV18
length: 16
J: TRBJ1-3
D: NA
CDR3: CASSPEQGRVGNTIYF
DNA: TGTGCCAGCTCACCGGAACAGGGACGGGTTGGAAACACCATATATTTT

V: TRBV6-4
length: 14
J: TRBJ1-1
D: NA
CDR3: CASSVGPANTEAFF
DNA: TGTGCCAGCAGTGTAGGTCCAGCGAACACTGAAGCTTTCTTT

V: TRBV10-3
length: 17
J: TRBJ1-2
D: TRBD1
CDR3: CAISESWDRGRNYGYTF
DNA: TGTGCCATCAGTGAGTCCTGGGACAGGGGACGAAACTATGGCTACACCTTC

V: TRBV7-2
length: 15
J: TRBJ2-5
D: NA
CDR3: CASSWLGGSMETQYF
DNA: TGTGCCAGCAGCTGGCTGGGGGGTAGCATGGAGACCCAGTACTTC

V: TRBV19
length: 15
J: TRBJ2-4
D: NA
CDR3: CASSIDGGPKNIQYF
DNA: TGTGCCAGTAGTATAGATGGGGGACCCAAAAACATTCAGTACTTC

V: TRBV15
length: 13
J: TRBJ2-3
D: NA
CDR3: CATSRVSTDTQYF
DNA: TGTGCCACCAGCAGAGTTAGCACAGATACGCAGTATTTT

V: TRBV7-3
length: 13
J: TRBJ1-1
D: NA
CDR3: CASSSGPNTEAFF
DNA: TGTGCCAGCAGCTCGGGACCGAACACTGAAGCTTTCTTT

V: TRBV4-1
length: 17
J: TRBJ2-2
D: TRBD2
CDR3: CASSRLLAGMSTGELFF
DNA: TGCGCCAGCAGCCGCCTACTAGCGGGGATGTCCACCGGGGAGCTGTTTTTT

V: TRBV11-2
length: 14
J: TRBJ1-2
D: NA
CDR3: CASSRPGQYYGYTF
DNA: TGTGCCAGCAGCCGCCCGGGACAATACTATGGCTACACCTTC

V: TRBV11-2
length: 14
J: TRBJ2-5
D: NA
CDR3: CASSFTPGRETQYF
DNA: TGTGCCAGCAGCTTTACCCCAGGCCGGGAGACCCAGTACTTC

V: TRBV6-4
length: 13
J: TRBJ1-1
D: NA
CDR3: CASSSDRNTEAFF
DNA: TGTGCCAGCAGTTCGGACAGGAACACTGAAGCTTTCTTT

V: TRBV5-4
length: 14
J: TRBJ2-4
D: NA
CDR3: CASSLEGPKNIQYF
DNA: TGTGCCAGCAGCTTGGAAGGGCCCAAAAACATTCAGTACTTC

V: TRBV6-5
length: 13
J: TRBJ1-1
D: NA
CDR3: CASKSGGETEAFF
DNA: TGTGCCAGCAAGTCGGGAGGGGAAACTGAAGCTTTCTTT

V: TRBV10-1
length: 15
J: TRBJ2-1
D: NA
CDR3: CASSVAGRAYNEQFF
DNA: TGCGCCAGCAGTGTAGCAGGGCGGGCCTACAATGAGCAGTTCTTC

V: TRBV12-3/TRBV12-4
length: 13
J: TRBJ1-1
D: NA
CDR3: CASSLGWNTEAFF
DNA: TGTGCCAGCAGTTTGGGGTGGAACACTGAAGCTTTCTTT

V: TRBV7-2
length: 13
J: TRBJ2-6
D: NA
CDR3: CASSFFGANVLTF
DNA: TGTGCCAGCAGCTTTTTTGGGGCCAACGTCCTGACTTTC

V: TRBV4-1
length: 17
J: TRBJ1-1
D: NA
CDR3: CASSRHPGPSKNTEAFF
DNA: TGCGCCAGCAGCCGACATCCGGGGCCCTCGAAGAACACTGAAGCTTTCTTT

V: TRBV5-1
length: 14
J: TRBJ1-2
D: NA
CDR3: CASSLAGEPYGYTF
DNA: TGCGCCAGCAGCTTGGCCGGGGAACCCTATGGCTACACCTTC

V: TRBV6-2/TRBV6-3
length: 14
J: TRBJ2-2
D: NA
CDR3: CASSYVGVRGELFF
DNA: TGTGCCAGCAGTTACGTTGGGGTTCGCGGGGAGCTGTTTTTT

V: TRBV7-2
length: 16
J: TRBJ1-1
D: NA
CDR3: CASSLVGIIVGAEAFF
DNA: TGTGCCAGCAGCTTAGTGGGCATTATTGTCGGGGCTGAAGCTTTCTTT

V: TRBV5-3
length: 14
J: TRBJ1-1
D: NA
CDR3: CARSTSQENTEAFF
DNA: TGTGCCAGAAGCACCTCTCAGGAGAACACTGAAGCTTTCTTT

V: TRBV28
length: 12
J: TRBJ1-5
D: NA
CDR3: CASSLEGQPQHF
DNA: TGTGCCAGCAGTTTAGAGGGTCAGCCCCAGCATTTT

V: TRBV11-2
length: 12
J: TRBJ1-3
D: NA
CDR3: CASRRPGNTIYF
DNA: TGTGCCAGCCGGCGCCCTGGAAACACCATATATTTT

V: TRBV3-1/TRBV3-2
length: 11
J: TRBJ2-1
D: NA
CDR3: CASSRGNEQFF
DNA: TGTGCCAGCAGCCGAGGCAATGAGCAGTTCTTC

V: TRBV6-2/TRBV6-3
length: 13
J: TRBJ2-5
D: NA
CDR3: CASRPTGGGTQYF
DNA: TGTGCCAGCAGACCTACAGGGGGGGGGACCCAGTACTTC

V: TRBV10-3
length: 16
J: TRBJ1-2
D: NA
CDR3: CAISDSGRNSNYGYTF
DNA: TGTGCCATCAGTGACTCCGGACGGAATAGTAACTATGGCTACACCTTC

V: TRBV5-1
length: 15
J: TRBJ1-1
D: NA
CDR3: CASSLGVGVITEAFF
DNA: TGCGCCAGCAGCTTAGGGGTCGGGGTCATCACTGAAGCTTTCTTT

V: TRBV24-1
length: 17
J: TRBJ1-4
D: TRBD1
CDR3: CATSEPLQGGLGEKLFF
DNA: TGTGCCACCAGTGAGCCCCTACAGGGGGGCCTTGGTGAAAAACTGTTTTTT

V: TRBV28
length: 15
J: TRBJ1-5
D: NA
CDR3: CASSLYPGGNQPQHF
DNA: TGTGCCAGCAGTTTATACCCAGGAGGCAATCAGCCCCAGCATTTT

V: TRBV20-1
length: 11
J: TRBJ1-1
D: NA
CDR3: CSASLASRAFF
DNA: TGCAGTGCTAGTCTGGCGTCAAGGGCTTTCTTT

V: TRBV29-1
length: 15
J: TRBJ2-3
D: NA
CDR3: CSVEPNISPRGTQYF
DNA: TGCAGCGTTGAACCCAATATTTCGCCGCGGGGTACGCAGTATTTT

V: TRBV5-4
length: 15
J: TRBJ2-7
D: TRBD2
CDR3: CASSLERGISYEQYF
DNA: TGTGCCAGCAGCTTGGAGCGGGGGATCTCCTACGAGCAGTACTTC